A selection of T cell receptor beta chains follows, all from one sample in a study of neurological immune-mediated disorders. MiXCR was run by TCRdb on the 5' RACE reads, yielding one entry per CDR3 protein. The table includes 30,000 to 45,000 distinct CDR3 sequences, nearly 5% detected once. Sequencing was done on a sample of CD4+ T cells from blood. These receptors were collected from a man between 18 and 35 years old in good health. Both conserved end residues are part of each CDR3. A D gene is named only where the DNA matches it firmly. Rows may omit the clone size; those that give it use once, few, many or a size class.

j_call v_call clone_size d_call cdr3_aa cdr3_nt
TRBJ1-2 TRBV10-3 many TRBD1 CAISDHRGQGLGNGYTF TGTGCCATCAGTGATCATCGGGGACAGGGACTTGGTAATGGCTACACCTTC
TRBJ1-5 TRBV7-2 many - CASSRSYEAPQPQHF TGTGCCAGCAGCCGATCTTATGAGGCCCCTCAGCCCCAGCATTTT
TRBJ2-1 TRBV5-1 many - CASSLVPGEYNEQFF TGCGCCAGCAGCTTGGTCCCAGGGGAATACAATGAGCAGTTCTTC
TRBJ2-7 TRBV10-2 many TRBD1 CASSYLPGQHYEQYF TGCGCCAGCAGTTACCTCCCGGGACAGCACTACGAGCAGTACTTC
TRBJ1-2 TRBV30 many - CAWSVGGSYGYTF TGTGCCTGGAGTGTGGGGGGCTCCTATGGCTACACCTTC
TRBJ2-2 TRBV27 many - CASSRQGGTGELFF TGTGCCAGCAGTAGGCAGGGTGGCACCGGGGAGCTGTTTTTT
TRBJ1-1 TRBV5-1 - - CASSLWAGDTEAFF TGCGCCAGCAGCTTATGGGCGGGCGACACTGAAGCTTTCTTT
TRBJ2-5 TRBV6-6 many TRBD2 CASTLAGGRETQYF TGTGCCAGCACGCTAGCGGGGGGGCGAGAGACCCAGTACTTC
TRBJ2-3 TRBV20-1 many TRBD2 CSALTGLAGGRPDTQYF TGCAGTGCTCTAACGGGACTAGCGGGGGGCCGGCCAGATACGCAGTATTTT
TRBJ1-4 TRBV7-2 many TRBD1 CASSSGQGLGKLFF TGTGCCAGCAGCAGCGGACAGGGGTTAGGAAAACTGTTTTTT
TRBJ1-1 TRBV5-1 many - CASETGPPNTEAFF TGCGCCAGCGAAACCGGGCCCCCGAACACTGAAGCTTTCTTT
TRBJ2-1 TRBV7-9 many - CASSSRGRGSEQFF TGTGCCAGCAGCTCCCGGGGGAGGGGGAGTGAGCAGTTCTTC
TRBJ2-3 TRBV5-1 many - CASSLMGADTQYF TGCGCCAGCAGCTTGATGGGGGCAGATACGCAGTATTTT
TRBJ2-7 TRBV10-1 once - CASSSDGGEQYF TGCGCCAGCAGTTCGGACGGAGGAGAGCAGTACTTC
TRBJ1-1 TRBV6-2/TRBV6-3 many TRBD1 CASRTPQGRAEAFF TGTGCCAGCAGGACCCCACAGGGGCGGGCTGAAGCTTTCTTT
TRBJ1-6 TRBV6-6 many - CASSPAGPLHF TGTGCCAGCAGTCCCGCGGGTCCCCTCCACTTT
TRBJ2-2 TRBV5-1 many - CASSLKQNTGELFF TGCGCCAGCAGCTTGAAACAGAACACCGGGGAGCTGTTTTTT
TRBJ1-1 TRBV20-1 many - CSARSQNTEAFF TGCAGTGCTAGAAGTCAGAACACTGAAGCTTTCTTT
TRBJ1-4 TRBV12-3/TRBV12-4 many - CASSVGGIGEKLFF TGTGCCAGCAGTGTAGGGGGGATTGGGGAAAAACTGTTTTTT
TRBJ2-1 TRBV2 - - CASSESTLDEQFF TGTGCCAGCAGTGAGTCAACCTTAGATGAGCAGTTCTTC
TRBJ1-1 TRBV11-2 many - CASSYTSNTEAFF TGTGCCAGCAGCTACACATCGAACACTGAAGCTTTCTTT
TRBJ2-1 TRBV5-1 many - CASSSLGRYNEQFF TGCGCCAGCAGCTCACTTGGGCGGTACAATGAGCAGTTCTTC
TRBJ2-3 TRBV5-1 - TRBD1 CASRRGQGDTQYF TGCGCCAGCAGAAGGGGGCAGGGAGATACACAGTATTTT
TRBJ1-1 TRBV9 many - CASSAQFDTEAFF TGTGCCAGCAGCGCCCAATTTGACACTGAAGCTTTCTTT
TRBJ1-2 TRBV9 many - CASSLEVTANGYTF TGTGCCAGCAGCTTAGAGGTTACAGCCAATGGCTACACCTTC
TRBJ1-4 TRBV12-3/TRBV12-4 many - CASSSYRLAPTNEKLFF TGTGCCAGCAGTTCCTACAGACTTGCCCCAACTAATGAAAAACTGTTTTTT
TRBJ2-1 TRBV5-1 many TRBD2 CASSGGGWAEQFF TGCGCCAGCAGCGGGGGGGGATGGGCTGAGCAGTTCTTC
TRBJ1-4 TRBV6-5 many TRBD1 CASSLTGAGEKLFF TGTGCCAGCAGCCTGACAGGGGCTGGTGAAAAACTGTTTTTT
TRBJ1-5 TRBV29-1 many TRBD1 CSVEGTEGQPQHF TGCAGCGTCGAGGGGACAGAAGGTCAGCCCCAGCATTTT
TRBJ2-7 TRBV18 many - CASSPSAEIYEQYF TGTGCCAGCTCACCGTCGGCGGAGATCTACGAGCAGTACTTC
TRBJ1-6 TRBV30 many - CAWSVMGGHSPLHF TGTGCCTGGAGTGTAATGGGGGGGCATTCACCCCTCCACTTT
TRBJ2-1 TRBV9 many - CASSVGGVPLVNEQFF TGTGCCAGCAGCGTAGGGGGGGTCCCGTTGGTGAATGAGCAGTTCTTC
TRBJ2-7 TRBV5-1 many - CASSLGGRSYEQYF TGCGCCAGCAGCTTGGGCGGCCGCTCCTACGAGCAGTACTTC
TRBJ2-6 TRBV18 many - CASSLTYRDPSSGANVLTF TGTGCCAGCTCACTTACATACCGGGATCCAAGCTCTGGGGCCAACGTCCTGACTTTC
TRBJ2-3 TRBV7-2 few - CASSTWPDTQYF TGTGCCAGCAGCACCTGGCCAGATACGCAGTATTTT
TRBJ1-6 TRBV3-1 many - CASSQGMGARGNSPLHF TGTGCCAGCAGCCAAGGCATGGGGGCGCGGGGCAATTCACCCCTCCACTTT
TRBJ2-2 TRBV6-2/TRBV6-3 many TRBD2 CASSYPQGLARIGELFF TGTGCCAGCAGTTACCCACAAGGACTAGCGAGAATCGGGGAGCTGTTTTTT
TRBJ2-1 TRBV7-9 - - CASSPRPYNEQFF TGTGCCAGCAGCCCGAGACCCTACAATGAGCAGTTCTTC
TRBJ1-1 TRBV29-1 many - CSVEGLLVTEAFF TGCAGCGTTGAAGGGCTGCTAGTGACTGAAGCTTTCTTT
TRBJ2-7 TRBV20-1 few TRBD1 CSARANRDRLAYEQYF TGCAGTGCTAGAGCTAATCGGGACAGGCTGGCCTACGAGCAGTACTTC
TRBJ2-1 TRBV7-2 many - CASSLDYNEQFF TGTGCCAGCAGCTTAGACTACAATGAGCAGTTCTTC
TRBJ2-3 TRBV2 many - CASSEFLADTQYF TGTGCCAGCAGTGAATTCCTGGCCGATACGCAGTATTTT
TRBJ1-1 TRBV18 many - CASSPSRFGQVEAFF TGTGCCAGCTCACCAAGCAGGTTTGGTCAGGTTGAAGCTTTCTTT
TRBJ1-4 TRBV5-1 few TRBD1 CASSRTGGNEKLFF TGCGCCAGCAGCCGTACAGGGGGCAATGAAAAACTGTTTTTT
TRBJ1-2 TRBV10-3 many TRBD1 CATTSTGANYGYTF TGTGCCACCACTAGCACAGGGGCTAACTATGGCTACACCTTC
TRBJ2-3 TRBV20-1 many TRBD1 CSANGQGTDTQYF TGCAGTGCAAACGGACAGGGGACAGATACGCAGTATTTT
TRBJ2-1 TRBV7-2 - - CASSFYICSAGTVYNEQFF -
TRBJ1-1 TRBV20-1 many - CSARDPQGVNTEAFF TGCAGTGCTAGAGACCCACAGGGAGTGAACACTGAAGCTTTCTTT
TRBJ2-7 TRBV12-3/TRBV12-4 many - CASSLGVGYEQYF TGTGCCAGCAGTTTGGGGGTGGGCTACGAGCAGTACTTC
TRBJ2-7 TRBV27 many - CASSRVGTSYEQYF TGTGCCAGCAGTAGAGTCGGGACCTCCTACGAGCAGTACTTC
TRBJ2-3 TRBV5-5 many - CASSLGLVTDTQYF TGTGCCAGCAGCTTAGGTTTAGTCACAGATACGCAGTATTTT
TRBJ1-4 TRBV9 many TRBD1 CASSEQGRRDEKLFF TGTGCCAGCAGCGAACAGGGGCGGCGGGATGAAAAACTGTTTTTT
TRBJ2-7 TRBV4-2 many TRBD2 CASSQDSLGAGGTLSYEQYF TGTGCCAGCAGCCAAGACAGTCTGGGAGCGGGGGGGACCCTCTCCTACGAGCAGTACTTC
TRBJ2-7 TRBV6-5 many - CASREGVRDGYEQYF TGTGCCAGCAGGGAAGGGGTGCGCGATGGCTACGAGCAGTACTTC